This entry lists 27 T cell receptor beta chains sequenced from one sample in a study of blood T cell repertoires in COVID-19 (dated by TCRdb to the early 2020s). The library was built by means of the immunoSEQ multiplex PCR assay. TCRdb obtained this table from immuneACCESS and retained in-frame rearrangements with V and J assigned. These tables miss some clones; where compared with another copy, unresolved V genes account for less than half of the shortfall, and the remainder is unexplained. This sample holds approximately 140,000 clones; about 88% were observed only once. Jointly, the top ten make up roughly 17% of the sample. Sequenced: peripheral blood. All receptors come from a woman aged 80 or over with acute or convalescent COVID-19.

The chain recombines TRBV30 with TRBJ1-1, with 7 positions matching TRBD1. Germline CDR1 and CDR2: GTSNPN and SVGIG (reference sequence). Trimming at V came to 4 bases and at J to 1 base, leaving 6 bases not matched to a gene. CDR3 length: 14 residues. In DNA form, the CDR3 reads TGTGCCTGGAACCTCAACAGGGGGAACACTGAAGCTTTCTTT. This gives the protein CAWNLNRGNTEAFF.

The chain has TRBV9 and TRBJ2-5, with 9 nucleotides matching TRBD1. Germline CDR1 reads SGDLS; CDR2 reads YYNGEE. With V trimmed by 0 bases and J by 4 bases, 1 base remained unmatched. The CDR3 totals 14 residues. The CDR3 loop reads CASSVDRGLETQYF. The CDR3 DNA sequence: TGTGCCAGCAGCGTAGACAGGGGGCTAGAGACCCAGTACTTC.

The CDR3 spells CASGPAGQKYEQYF. The CDR3 DNA is TGTGCTAGTGGTCCCGCGGGACAGAAATACGAGCAGTACTTC. The chain joins TRBV12-5 to TRBJ2-7; D is perhaps TRBD1 (7 bases). This CDR3 has 14 amino acids. Per germline, CDR1 LGHNT and CDR2 FRNRAP. Between the trimmed V and J ends, which lost 5 bases and 4 bases, there was a span of 15 bases.

V and J are TRBV6-2 or TRBV6-3 and TRBJ1-1; 9 bases line up with TRBD1. Looked up from germline, CDR1 is MNHEY and CDR2 is SVGEGT. V shed 2 bases and J 8 bases; nucleotides not matched to a gene: 3. The CDR3 spans 13 residues. The CDR3 nucleotides read TGTGCCAGCAGTTACGGGACAGGGCGGGAAGCTTTCTTT. It specifies CASSYGTGREAFF.

This chain links TRBV7-2 with TRBJ1-5, with TRBD1 matching over 7 bases. The junction had 4 bases not matched to a gene; V was cut back by 5 bases and J by 0 bases. Germline CDR1 is SGHTA and CDR2 is FQGNSA. This CDR3 is 15 amino acids long. The DNA of the CDR3 is TGTGCCAGCAGCCCACAGGGGTATAGCAATCAGCCCCAGCATTTT. Amino acid sequence: CASSPQGYSNQPQHF.

J is TRBJ1-5 and V is TRBV5-8; D unclear. The CDR3 has 14 residues. The V end lost 5 bases, the J end lost 11 bases, and 20 bases lay between the germline ends. Germline CDR1 SGHTS, CDR2 YDEGEE. CDR3 in DNA: TGTGCCAGCAGTAAGCTGACCCCGGTCGGGTCCCAGCATTTT. Its protein is CASSKLTPVGSQHF.

V usage is TRBV5-4 and J usage is TRBJ2-3; weak D call: TRBD2 (6 bases). In germline, CDR1 is SGHNT, CDR2 YYREEE (reference sequence). V dropped 3 bases and J dropped 4 bases, with 12 bases sitting between them. The CDR3 is 14 amino acids. The CDR3: CASSYAGGADTQYF. The CDR3 DNA is TGTGCCAGCAGCTACGCCGGAGGGGCAGATACGCAGTATTTT.

This sequence joins TRBV7-6 and TRBJ2-1, with 10 bases aligning to TRBD2. Looked up from germline, CDR1 is SGHVS and CDR2 is FNYEAQ. The CDR3 totals 15 residues. V lost 3 bases to trimming and J lost 6 bases; unmatched junction nucleotides: 5. The CDR3 DNA reads as TGTGCCAGCAGCTTCAGCGGGGGGGCCATCAATGAGCAGTTCTTC. It translates to CASSFSGGAINEQFF.

The chain is built from TRBV18 and TRBJ2-5; D is possibly TRBD2 (6 bases). Germline values: CDR1 KGHSH, CDR2 LQKENI. The CDR3 consists of 15 residues. Trimming removed 2 bases from V and 2 bases from J, with 12 bases in between. The chain's CDR3 is CASSPRGGRQETQYF. The CDR3 nucleotides are TGTGCCAGCTCACCAAGGGGAGGACGGCAAGAGACCCAGTACTTC.

This sequence joins TRBV5-4 and TRBJ1-2; no reliable D call. The germline V gene encodes CDR1 SGHNT and CDR2 YYREEE (reference sequence). V lost 4 bases and J lost 0, with 7 bases in between. The CDR3 consists of 13 residues. The CDR3 sequence is CASSPGTNYGYTF. As DNA, the CDR3 is TGTGCCAGCAGCCCCGGGACTAACTATGGCTACACCTTC.

This clone was seen once. The V call is TRBV6-6, the J call TRBJ2-2; possibly TRBD1 for D (8 bases). V was clipped by 4 bases and J by 5 bases, with 14 bases between them. The CDR3 sequence is 15 residues long. Germline V gene lookup returns CDR1 MNHNY and CDR2 SVGAGI (reference sequence). CDR3 protein: CASSSNRGGTGELFF. CDR3 nucleotide sequence: TGTGCCAGCAGTTCCAACAGGGGGGGAACCGGGGAGCTGTTTTTT.

The V and J genes are TRBV6-2 or TRBV6-3 and TRBJ2-3, with 15 bases fitting TRBD2. V trimming: 6 bases; J trimming: 5 bases; junction bases outside the gene matches: 6. There are 16 residues in the CDR3. From germline, CDR1 is MNHEY and CDR2 SVGEGT. The CDR3 DNA sequence: TGTGCCAGCAGCCTAGGGACTAGCGGGGGGCAAGATACGCAGTATTTT. It is translated as CASSLGTSGGQDTQYF.

The chain has TRBV5-1 and TRBJ2-1; TRBD1 aligns across 8 bases. The trim removed 4 bases at V and 4 bases at J, leaving 10 bases unmatched. CDR3 length: 16 amino acids. From germline, CDR1 is SGHRS and CDR2 YFSETQ. The CDR3 coding sequence is TGCGCCAGCAGCCCGATTTGGGACAGGTATTACAATGAGCAGTTCTTC. Protein product: CASSPIWDRYYNEQFF.

This sequence joins TRBV30 and TRBJ1-1; 10 nucleotides agree with TRBD1. J was trimmed by 10 bases and V by 1 base; bases with no gene match: 9. This CDR3 comprises 14 residues. From germline, CDR1 is GTSNPN and CDR2 SVGIG (reference sequence). In DNA, the CDR3 is TGTGCCTGGAGTGGGGGACAGGGGTTGAGAGGAGCTTTCTTT. Translated, it gives CAWSGGQGLRGAFF.

V is TRBV11-2 and J is TRBJ1-6, with D uncertain. This CDR3 region has 12 residues. CDR1 SGHAT and CDR2 FQNNGV come from the germline V gene. With 6 bases removed from V and 6 bases from J, the gap between germline ends came to 6 bases. CDR3 sequence (DNA): TGTGCCAGCAGAAGCTTTAATTCACCCCTCCACTTT. Amino acids: CASRSFNSPLHF. Full variable domain (outside the CDR3, taken from reference TRBV11-2 and TRBJ1-6): EAGVAQSPRYKIIEKRQSVAFWCNPISGHATLYWYQQILGQGPKLLIQFQNNGVVDDSQLPKDRFSAERLKGVDSTLKIQPAKLEDSAVYLCASRSFNSPLHFGNGTRLTVT.

The CDR3 nucleotides are TGTGCCAGCAGCCAACGATATCGCAGGGGCTACACCTTC. It codes for CASSQRYRRGYTF. The V and J genes are TRBV14 and TRBJ1-2; no definite D call. Trimming removed 2 bases at V and 8 bases at J, with 12 bases between. The CDR3 runs to 13 residues. CDR1 and CDR2 from the germline V gene are SGHDN and FVKESK.

V gene TRBV7-2 combines with J gene TRBJ1-3; 8 bases align to TRBD1. V dropped 5 bases and J dropped 0; count of bases not matched to a gene: 3. The CDR3 runs 15 residues. The germline V gene has CDR1 SGHTA and CDR2 FQGNSA. CDR3 sequence: CASSITGGSGNTIYF. The CDR3 DNA reads as TGTGCCAGCAGCATTACAGGGGGCTCTGGAAACACCATATATTTT.

This clone occurred a few times. The V and J genes are TRBV6-2 or TRBV6-3 and TRBJ2-4; no reliable D call. The CDR3 is 16 residues long. The germline CDR1 and CDR2 sequences are MNHEY and SVGEGT. Trimming took off 6 bases at V and 0 bases at J, with 15 bases between the two ends. The CDR3 nucleotides are TGTGCCAGCAGCCCAACCTTAGCTGTAGCCAAAAACATTCAGTACTTC. Translating it yields CASSPTLAVAKNIQYF.

This clone showed up just once. The chain links TRBV19 to TRBJ2-1, with 8 bases identical to TRBD2. Germline assignment: CDR1 LNHDA and CDR2 SQIVND (reference sequence). Losses at the gene ends were 5 bases for V and 6 bases for J; bases not matched to a gene: 3. The CDR3 is 13 amino acids. CDR3 in amino acids: CASSWLAGNEQFF. The CDR3 DNA reads as TGTGCCAGTAGTTGGCTAGCGGGCAATGAGCAGTTCTTC.

In DNA, the CDR3 is TGCAGCGTTTTGGGACAGGCGATGAACACTGAAGCTTTCTTT. Translated: CSVLGQAMNTEAFF. V and J are TRBV29-1 and TRBJ1-1; 8 bases are a match to TRBD1. J gave up 0 bases and V 5 bases, and 5 bases lay outside the gene matches. Per germline, CDR1 SQVTM and CDR2 ANQGSEA. The CDR3 covers 14 residues.

The V call is TRBV30, the J call TRBJ2-3; 12 nucleotides match TRBD2. This CDR3 region has 16 residues. Losses at the gene ends were 1 base for V and 10 bases for J; bases not matched to a gene: 12. The germline V gene encodes CDR1 GTSNPN and CDR2 SVGIG (reference sequence). The CDR3 protein is CAWSDEASGRAVAQYF. CDR3 DNA sequence: TGTGCCTGGAGTGACGAGGCTAGCGGGAGGGCCGTGGCGCAGTATTTT.

The J gene is TRBJ1-2, the V gene TRBV11-2, with no clear D. Germline CDR1 SGHAT, CDR2 FQNNGV. The CDR3 is made up of 14 amino acids. V lost 0 bases and J 8 bases, leaving 13 bases between the germline ends. This chain's CDR3 is CASSLDLDPVGYTF. For the CDR3, the DNA is TGTGCCAGCAGCTTAGATCTCGATCCAGTGGGCTACACCTTC.

This clone was picked up a small number of times. The chain joins TRBV10-3 to TRBJ1-2, with TRBD1 as a possible D gene (6 bases). Germline V gives CDR1 ENHRY, CDR2 SYGVKD. The ends were cut back, 8 bases at V and 0 bases at J, with 10 bases in the middle. The CDR3 loop spans 13 amino acids. DNA of the CDR3: TGTGCCATCGGGGACACCCCTAACTATGGCTACACCTTC. Encoded protein: CAIGDTPNYGYTF.

CDR3: CANLRQGAIGNEQFF. CDR3 coding DNA: TGTGCCAACCTGAGACAGGGGGCGATAGGCAATGAGCAGTTCTTC. The V call is TRBV2, the J call TRBJ2-1; 10 positions agree with TRBD1. V shed 10 bases and J 6 bases; nucleotides not matched to a gene: 12. The CDR3 is 15 amino acids. Germline V CDR1 and CDR2: SNHLY, FYNNEI.

The chain links TRBV7-2 to TRBJ2-2, with D possibly TRBD2 on 6 matching bases. Germline assignment: CDR1 SGHTA and CDR2 FQGNSA. CDR3 length: 14 residues. V was cut by 3 bases and J by 5 bases, with 10 bases left in between. The CDR3 coding sequence is TGTGCCAGCAGCTTGGGGGGAGGAACCGGGGAGCTGTTTTTT. This codes for CASSLGGGTGELFF. The full variable domain, completed using reference TRBV7-2 and TRBJ2-2, is GAGVSQSPSNKVTEKGKDVELRCDPISGHTALYWYRQSLGQGLEFLIYFQGNSAPDKSGLPSDRFSAERTGGSVSTLTIQRTQQEDSAVYLCASSLGGGTGELFFGEGSRLTVL.

The chain joins TRBV5-4 to TRBJ2-7; perhaps TRBD1 as D (6 bases). The CDR3 sequence is 13 residues long. Between the trimmed V and J ends, which lost 0 bases and 4 bases, there was a span of 8 bases. The germline CDR1 and CDR2 sequences are SGHNT and YYREEE (reference sequence). The CDR3 reads CASSLDQGYEQYF. The CDR3 nucleotides are TGTGCCAGCAGCTTGGATCAGGGGTACGAGCAGTACTTC.

Here the CDR3 reads CSAGLKMNTEAFF. Here the CDR3 DNA reads TGCAGCGCGGGACTTAAAATGAACACTGAAGCTTTCTTT. The chain combines TRBV29-1 with TRBJ1-1; a weak D match, TRBD1 (5 bases). V was cut by 7 bases and J by 0 bases, with 12 bases left in between. Germline V lookup: CDR1 SQVTM, CDR2 ANQGSEA. There are 13 residues in the CDR3. Complete variable domain (other parts from reference TRBV29-1 and TRBJ1-1): SAVISQKPSRDICQRGTSLTIQCQVDSQVTMMFWYRQQPGQSLTLIATANQGSEATYESGFVIDKFPISRPNLTFSTLTVSNMSPEDSSIYLCSAGLKMNTEAFFGQGTRLTVV.